The present T cell receptor (beta chain) was sequenced within a study of Ad26.COV2.S vaccination and SARS-CoV-2 variants. V was clipped by 2 bases and J by 6 bases, with 10 bases between them. CDR3 length equals 14 residues. Germline-derived CDR1 and CDR2 are SGHTA and FQGNSA. Sequenced by immunoSEQ multiplex PCR; TCRdb stores in-frame clones only, minus some. The data show roughly 100,000 clones, around three quarters seen once. Study-wide results and caveats: Relative to placebo recipients, vaccine recipients exhibited elevated spike-specific TCR breadth. Similar non-spike TCR breadth was seen in vaccine and placebo recipients.

Of note for this clone: Its cognate antigen is unknown.

The receptor was derived from a human donor who had recovered from COVID-19. The sequencing here drew on peripheral blood, taken after recovery from COVID-19. The chain carries TRBV7-2 and TRBJ2-2; D not resolved. CDR3 nucleotides: TGTGCCAGCAGCTTACGGTGGGAAGCCGGGGAGCTGTTTTTT. Translation gives CASSLRWEAGELFF. Full variable domain (rest looked up from reference TRBV7-2 and TRBJ2-2): GAGVSQSPSNKVTEKGKDVELRCDPISGHTALYWYRQSLGQGLEFLIYFQGNSAPDKSGLPSDRFSAERTGGSVSTLTIQRTQQEDSAVYLCASSLRWEAGELFFGEGSRLTVL.